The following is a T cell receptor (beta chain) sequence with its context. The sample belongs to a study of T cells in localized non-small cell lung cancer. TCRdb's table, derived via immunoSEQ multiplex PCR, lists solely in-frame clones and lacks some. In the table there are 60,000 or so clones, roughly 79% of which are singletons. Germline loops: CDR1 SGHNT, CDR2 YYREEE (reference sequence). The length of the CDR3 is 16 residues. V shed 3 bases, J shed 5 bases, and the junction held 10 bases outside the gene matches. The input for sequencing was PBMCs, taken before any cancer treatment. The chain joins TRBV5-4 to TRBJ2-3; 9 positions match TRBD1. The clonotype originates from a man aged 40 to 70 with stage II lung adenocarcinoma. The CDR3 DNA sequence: TGTGCCAGCAGCTCAATGGGACAGGGCATCATAGATACGCAGTATTTT. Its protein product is CASSSMGQGIIDTQYF.